This is a list of T cell receptor beta chains from one sample in a study of radiation and T cells in renal cell carcinoma. Sequencing used immunoSEQ multiplex PCR; TCRdb keeps in-frame clones, though not all of them. Among roughly 61,000 clones listed, around three quarters were seen once. The sample here was blood, taken from a patient whose treatment included radiotherapy and nephrectomy. The receptor set was obtained from a man between 60 and 70 years old with renal cell carcinoma. The CDR3 runs from the conserved cysteine through the conserved F or W. Rows give clone size only sometimes, using once, few, many, or a class for an expanded clone.

TRBV29-1	.	TRBJ2-1	CRASSDNEQFF
TRBV10-3	.	TRBJ2-6	CAISESGANVLTF
TRBV19	.	TRBJ1-1	CASRTTFEGDRTEAFF
TRBV9	.	TRBJ2-5	CASSVAVGGRSQETQYF
TRBV6-6	.	TRBJ1-1	CASRGSLNTEAFF
TRBV20-1	few	TRBJ1-2	CSASPQGGYTF
TRBV2	few	TRBJ2-2	CASSDPANTGELFF
TRBV11-2	.	TRBJ1-1	CASSLLLGAEAFF
TRBV5-1	.	TRBJ1-1	CASSVDGPNTEAFF
TRBV6-6	.	TRBJ2-7	CASSRDREEAHEQYF
TRBV27	.	TRBJ2-5	CASSLLSGGAEETQYF
TRBV27	.	TRBJ1-1	CASSLGLPNTEAFF
TRBV7-6	.	TRBJ1-2	CASSLTTLDGYTF
TRBV19	.	TRBJ1-1	CASSAIGKAGAFF
TRBV7-9	.	TRBJ2-5	CASSFAGLAGGPVKTQYF
TRBV19	few	TRBJ1-1	CASSSPRPILNTEAFF
TRBV27	.	TRBJ1-2	CASSWGAEAYGYTF
TRBV7-2	.	TRBJ1-6	CASSLARDGNSPLHF
TRBV14	.	TRBJ2-1	CASSHGSEQFF
TRBV10-3	.	TRBJ2-1	CAISERRGVSNEQFF
TRBV11-2	once	TRBJ2-7	CASSLEGKAFLPYEQYF
TRBV19	once	TRBJ1-1	CASSMGTGAHTEAFF
TRBV19	.	TRBJ2-1	CASSMETSGRYNEQFF
TRBV5-1	.	TRBJ2-5	CASSLTGAMGETQYF
TRBV25-1	.	TRBJ1-1	CASSPPYGGTEAFF
TRBV10-2	.	TRBJ1-2	CASSDGSLGGGYTF
TRBV30	.	TRBJ1-2	CAWGPTNYGYTF
TRBV7-2	.	TRBJ2-3	CASSRTVRGGTDTQYF
TRBV6-1	.	TRBJ1-4	CASRKTGQGGEKLFF
TRBV2	.	TRBJ1-1	CASSVGESGDRTEAFF
TRBV2	.	TRBJ1-2	CASSELSGENRGYTF